This T cell receptor (beta chain) was identified during a study of regulatory T cells in long-lasting Graves disease. Time point indicated: newly diagnosed GD, antithyroid drugs for less than 3 months. PBMCs were the source of the RNA used for TCR sequencing. An endocrinology department in Xi'an, China, recruited the patients. Arm-PCR of CDR3 regions with iRepertoire HTBI primers generated TCR beta libraries. TCRdb independently ran MiXCR on the multiplex PCR reads; one entry per CDR3 protein. The sample holds around 450,000 distinct CDR3 sequences, 15% seen once. Germline trimming cut 3 bases from V and 4 bases from J; bases unmatched to any gene: 9. CDR1 SGDLS and CDR2 YYNGEE come from the germline V gene. This CDR3 has 18 residues. The same specimen was also included in a second study, on T cells in Graves' hyperthyroidism and ophthalmopathy. From that paper: On the basis of clinical symptoms, serum thyroxine and TRAb, thyroid ultrasound and orbital computed tomography, diagnoses were made.

Sequencing was performed on peripheral blood mononuclear cells (PBMCs), taken at new diagnosis, from a patient treated with antithyroid drugs. The sequence was obtained from a woman between 25 and 40 years old with Graves disease. The chain joins TRBV9 to TRBJ2-5; TRBD2 aligns across 16 bases. This chain's CDR3 is CASSAGTSGRAGGETQYF. CDR3 nucleotides: TGTGCCAGCAGCGCAGGGACTAGCGGGAGGGCCGGGGGAGAGACCCAGTACTTC.